This T cell receptor beta chain was sequenced during a study of long-term antiretroviral therapy in people with HIV. Overall study results and limits: Therapy changes, viral resistance and ART adherence were not documented in the available data.

Details on this clone: Its antigen is not identified.

The run of the v3.0 immunoSEQ assay was at survey level. Profiling relied on immunoSEQ multiplex PCR, and the TCRdb table lists in-frame clones only, not all of them. This sample has about 17,000 clones, with roughly four fifths found just once. The sequenced sample was unsorted PBMCs, obtained 0.3 years after starting antiretroviral therapy. This TCR was recovered from a man aged 18 to 29 with HIV.

CDR3 protein: CASGGSGYGYTF. The DNA for the CDR3 is TGTGCCAGCGGTGGGTCAGGGTATGGCTACACCTTC. V is TRBV2 and J is TRBJ1-2; D might be TRBD1 (5 bases). V was pared by 8 bases and J by 5 bases, with 12 bases between. Germline V gene sequence: CDR1 SNHLY, CDR2 FYNNEI. CDR3 length: 12 amino acids.